This T cell receptor beta chain appears in the sequencing data of a study of blood T cell repertoires in COVID-19. Study-level information: T cells, B-cell-depleted T cells, or PBMCs provided the cDNA or gDNA that served as material.

CDR3 length equals 14 residues. Germline loops: CDR1 MNHEY, CDR2 SVGAGI. J gave up 8 bases and V 2 bases, and 5 bases lay outside the gene matches. Per the original methods: Nucleated cell number was recorded as an estimate derived from reference gene primer amplification. Assay used: immunoSEQ multiplex PCR; TCRdb lists only in-frame clones, some missing. V and J calls and clone size are as listed in that table; D and trimming were resolved from the DNA. The sample shows approximately 210,000 clones, roughly 81% of them seen only once. Sequencing was carried out using peripheral blood. The V call is TRBV6-5, the J call TRBJ2-1, with 8 bases lining up with TRBD2. This sequence originates from a woman between 45 and 65 years old with active or convalescent COVID-19. CDR3 region: CASSYGSGVYEQFF. The CDR3 DNA follows: TGTGCCAGCAGTTACGGTAGCGGGGTATATGAGCAGTTCTTC.